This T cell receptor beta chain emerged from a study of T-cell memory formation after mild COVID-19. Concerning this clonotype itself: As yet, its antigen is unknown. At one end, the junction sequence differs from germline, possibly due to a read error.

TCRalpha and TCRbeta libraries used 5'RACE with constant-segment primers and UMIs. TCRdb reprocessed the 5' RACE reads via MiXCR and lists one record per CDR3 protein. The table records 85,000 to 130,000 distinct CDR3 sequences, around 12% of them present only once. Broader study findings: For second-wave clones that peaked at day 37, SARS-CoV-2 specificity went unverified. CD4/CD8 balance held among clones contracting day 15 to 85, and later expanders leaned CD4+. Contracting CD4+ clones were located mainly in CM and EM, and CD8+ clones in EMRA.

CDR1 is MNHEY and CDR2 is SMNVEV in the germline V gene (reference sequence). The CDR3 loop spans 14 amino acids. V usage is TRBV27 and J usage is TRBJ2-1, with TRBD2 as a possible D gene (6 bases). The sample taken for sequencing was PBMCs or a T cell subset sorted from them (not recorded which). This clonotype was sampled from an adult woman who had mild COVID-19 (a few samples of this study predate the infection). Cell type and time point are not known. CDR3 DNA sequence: TGTGCCAGCAGTTTATCCGGGAGAGACAATGAGCAGTTATTC. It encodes CASSLSGRDNEQLF.